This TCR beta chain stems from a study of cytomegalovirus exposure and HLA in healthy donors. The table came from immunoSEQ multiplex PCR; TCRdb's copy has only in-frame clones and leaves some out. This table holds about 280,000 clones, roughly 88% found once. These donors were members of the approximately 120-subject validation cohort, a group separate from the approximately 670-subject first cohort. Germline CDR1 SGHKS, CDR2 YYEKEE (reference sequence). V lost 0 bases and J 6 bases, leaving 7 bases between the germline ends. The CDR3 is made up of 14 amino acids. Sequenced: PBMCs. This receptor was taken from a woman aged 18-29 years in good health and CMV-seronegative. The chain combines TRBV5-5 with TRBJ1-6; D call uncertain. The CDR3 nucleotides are TGTGCCAGCAGCTTGGGGCTGTCTAATTCACCCCTCCACTTT. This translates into CASSLGLSNSPLHF.